This T cell receptor (beta chain) was recovered during a study of cytomegalovirus exposure and HLA in healthy donors. The PCR had 60 Vbeta and 13 Jbeta primers. Some clones are missing from TCRdb's copy, which holds only in-frame ones; the method was immunoSEQ multiplex PCR. Among 85,000 to 120,000 clones listed, roughly 82% were seen once. Germline V lookup: CDR1 MNHNY, CDR2 SVGAGI (reference sequence). This CDR3 has 11 residues. V was clipped by 7 bases and J by 4 bases, with 7 bases between them. The TCR comes from a male donor in good health and CMV-seropositive. The chain employs TRBV6-6 and TRBJ2-5; no definite D call. Source material: PBMCs. The CDR3: CASNGAETQYF. The CDR3 coding sequence is TGTGCCAGCAACGGAGCAGAGACCCAGTACTTC.